This T cell receptor beta chain was captured by sequencing in a study of cytomegalovirus exposure and HLA in healthy donors. The study's findings and limits: As a later analysis showed, a missense DCLRE1C variant was linked to trimming of TCR beta V- and J-genes. A list of 164 TCR beta chains associated with cytomegalovirus was given. In a later analysis, HLA-C alleles had the fewest associated TCRs, DRB1 alleles the most.

For this clone: The target antigen is unknown.

In the PCR, 60 Vbeta and 13 Jbeta primers were used. Per the original methods: Unique TCR beta chains totaled about 73 million in a later count, with some 10 million of them shared. Clones were sequenced by immunoSEQ multiplex PCR, and TCRdb holds only the in-frame ones, with some missing. V and J calls and clone size are those listed in that table; D and trimming were worked out from the DNA. The sample has 150,000 to 200,000 clones, around 77% seen once. CDR3 length equals 16 residues. Germline V gene sequence: CDR1 SEHNR, CDR2 FQNEAQ (reference sequence). The V end was cut by 1 base, the J end by 8 bases, with 18 bases between.

The source is a woman aged 25-40 years in good health and CMV-seropositive. Material for sequencing was PBMCs. V is TRBV7-9 and J is TRBJ2-1; a possible D gene is TRBD1 (6 bases). In DNA form, the CDR3 reads TGTGCCAGCAGCTTAGGTGGCAGGGGAAAGTGGTATGAGCAGTTCTTC. Translation: CASSLGGRGKWYEQFF.